A selection of T cell receptor beta chains follows, all from one sample in a study of cytomegalovirus exposure and HLA in healthy donors. Assay: immunoSEQ multiplex PCR; the TCRdb copy retains only in-frame clones and omits some. This sample has 150,000 to 200,000 clones, with around 69% found just once. The specimen sequenced was PBMCs. The source of these receptors is a man aged 55 to 69 in good health and CMV-seronegative. CDR3s include the opening cysteine and the closing phenylalanine or tryptophan. The D gene is left open where the match is weak. The size field is filled for only some rows; it gives once, few, many or a size class.

V: TRBV2; J: TRBJ1-5; size: NA; D: NA; CDR3: CASSESWGSFSNQPQHF; DNA: TGTGCCAGCAGTGAATCGTGGGGCTCTTTTAGCAATCAGCCCCAGCATTTT
V: TRBV29-1; J: TRBJ1-1; size: NA; D: NA; CDR3: CSVEVMSEAFF; DNA: TGCAGCGTTGAAGTTATGTCTGAAGCTTTCTTT
V: TRBV7-8; J: TRBJ1-5; size: medium-sized; D: NA; CDR3: CASSLWGESNQPQHF; DNA: TGTGCCAGCAGCTTATGGGGGGAGAGCAATCAGCCCCAGCATTTT
V: TRBV7-3; J: TRBJ2-2; size: NA; D: TRBD2; CDR3: CASTKIGLAGLTGELFF; DNA: TGTGCCAGCACCAAAATAGGACTAGCGGGGTTGACCGGGGAGCTGTTTTTC
V: TRBV27; J: TRBJ2-4; size: NA; D: NA; CDR3: CASSSLENIQYF; DNA: TGTGCCAGCAGTTCCCTCGAAAACATTCAGTACTTC
V: TRBV19; J: TRBJ2-1; size: NA; D: TRBD2; CDR3: CASSIGWIGGGLSYNEQFF; DNA: TGTGCCAGTAGTATAGGGTGGATCGGCGGGGGACTCTCCTACAATGAGCAGTTCTTC
V: TRBV15; J: TRBJ2-1; size: NA; D: TRBD1; CDR3: CATSGQGGSNNEQFF; DNA: TGTGCCACCAGCGGACAGGGGGGCTCCAACAATGAGCAGTTCTTC
V: TRBV7-8; J: TRBJ1-2; size: NA; D: NA; CDR3: CASSFGTMNYGYTF; DNA: TGTGCCAGCAGCTTTGGGACAATGAACTATGGCTACACCTTC
V: TRBV10-2; J: TRBJ2-5; size: NA; D: TRBD2; CDR3: CASSKTSAKETQYF; DNA: TGCGCCAGCAGCAAGACTAGCGCGAAAGAGACCCAGTACTTC
V: TRBV29-1; J: TRBJ1-1; size: few; D: TRBD1; CDR3: CSVRHRGSDTEAFF; DNA: TGCAGCGTGCGCCACAGGGGAAGCGACACTGAAGCTTTCTTT
V: TRBV28; J: TRBJ2-1; size: NA; D: TRBD1; CDR3: CASPKSRDRGYNEQFF; DNA: TGTGCCAGCCCTAAGTCTCGGGACAGGGGTTACAATGAGCAGTTCTTC
V: TRBV7-2; J: TRBJ2-1; size: NA; D: TRBD2; CDR3: CASSLDRTSVNEQFF; DNA: TGTGCCAGCAGCTTAGACAGGACTAGCGTAAATGAGCAGTTCTTC
V: TRBV19; J: TRBJ2-7; size: NA; D: TRBD1; CDR3: CASSAIRTGGSYEQYF; DNA: TGTGCCAGTAGTGCAATAAGGACAGGGGGCTCCTACGAGCAGTACTTC
V: TRBV7-3; J: TRBJ1-1; size: NA; D: NA; CDR3: CASSLRSPDTNTEAFF; DNA: TGTGCCAGCAGCTTAAGATCCCCTGACACGAACACTGAAGCTTTCTTT
V: TRBV6-5; J: TRBJ1-6; size: NA; D: NA; CDR3: CASSYSAREDSPLHF; DNA: TGTGCCAGCAGTTACTCGGCCAGGGAGGATTCACCCCTCCACTTT
V: TRBV2; J: TRBJ2-7; size: NA; D: TRBD1; CDR3: CASSDLIQGAGEQYF; DNA: TGTGCCAGCAGCGACTTAATACAGGGGGCGGGGGAGCAGTACTTC
V: TRBV6-5; J: TRBJ2-7; size: NA; D: TRBD2; CDR3: CASRYSLAGGNHEQYF; DNA: TGTGCCAGCAGATACTCCCTAGCGGGGGGGAACCACGAGCAGTACTTC
V: TRBV6-1; J: TRBJ2-7; size: NA; D: NA; CDR3: CASSEGSGSSYEQYF; DNA: TGTGCCAGCAGTGAAGGTAGCGGTTCTTCCTACGAGCAGTACTTC
V: TRBV7-8; J: TRBJ2-7; size: NA; D: NA; CDR3: CASSFGQYEQYF; DNA: TGTGCCAGCAGCTTTGGGCAGTACGAGCAGTACTTC
V: TRBV5-6; J: TRBJ2-7; size: NA; D: NA; CDR3: CASSAGTAVAYEQYF; DNA: TGTGCCAGCAGCGCGGGGACAGCGGTGGCCTACGAGCAGTACTTC
V: TRBV4-1; J: TRBJ2-5; size: few; D: NA; CDR3: CASSQNQPGPETQYF; DNA: TGCGCCAGCAGCCAGAATCAACCCGGTCCGGAGACCCAGTACTTC
V: TRBV14; J: TRBJ2-7; size: NA; D: NA; CDR3: CASSQDFGTPSYEQYF; DNA: TGTGCCAGCAGCCAAGATTTCGGGACACCTTCCTACGAGCAGTACTTC
V: TRBV30; J: TRBJ1-6; size: once; D: NA; CDR3: CAWMDSSYNSPLHF; DNA: TGTGCCTGGATGGACAGCTCCTATAATTCACCCCTCCACTTT
V: TRBV28; J: TRBJ2-3; size: NA; D: TRBD1; CDR3: CASSGTAPDTQYF; DNA: TGTGCCAGCAGTGGGACAGCGCCAGATACGCAGTATTTT
V: TRBV7-9; J: TRBJ2-1; size: NA; D: NA; CDR3: CASSLGWATGSEQFF; DNA: TGTGCCAGCAGCTTAGGATGGGCCACCGGTAGTGAGCAGTTCTTC
V: TRBV9; J: TRBJ2-1; size: NA; D: TRBD2; CDR3: CASSPRTSGGGYNEQFF; DNA: TGTGCCAGCAGCCCTCGGACTAGCGGGGGGGGTTACAATGAGCAGTTCTTC
V: TRBV27; J: TRBJ2-1; size: NA; D: TRBD2; CDR3: CASSLMAGGTGEQFF; DNA: TGTGCCAGCAGTTTGATGGCGGGAGGGACCGGTGAGCAGTTCTTC
V: TRBV14; J: TRBJ2-3; size: NA; D: NA; CDR3: CASSPIRMKSTDTQYF; DNA: TGTGCCAGCAGCCCAATCAGAATGAAAAGCACAGATACGCAGTATTTT
V: TRBV7-2; J: TRBJ1-3; size: NA; D: NA; CDR3: CASSLVAGTGNTIYF; DNA: TGTGCCAGCAGCTTAGTAGCAGGGACAGGAAACACCATATATTTT
V: TRBV7-9; J: TRBJ2-7; size: few; D: NA; CDR3: CASSLDGGLDEQYF; DNA: TGTGCCAGCAGCTTAGACGGGGGGCTCGACGAGCAGTACTTC
V: TRBV7-8; J: TRBJ1-5; size: once; D: NA; CDR3: CASSLIAGGGLNQPQHF; DNA: TGTGCCAGCAGCTTAATTGCCGGCGGGGGGCTGAATCAGCCCCAGCATTTT
V: TRBV7-2; J: TRBJ1-2; size: NA; D: NA; CDR3: CASSPGSDRLNYGHTF; DNA: TGTGCCAGCAGCCCGGGGTCGGACAGATTAAACTATGGCCACACCTTC
V: TRBV5-1; J: TRBJ2-7; size: once; D: TRBD1; CDR3: CASSGDRRQHYEQYF; DNA: TGCGCCAGCAGCGGGGACAGGCGACAACACTACGAGCAGTACTTC
V: TRBV28; J: TRBJ2-4; size: once; D: TRBD2; CDR3: CASSRRLAGVYF; DNA: TGTGCCAGCAGTCGCAGACTAGCGGGAGTGTACTTC
V: TRBV6-6; J: TRBJ2-5; size: NA; D: TRBD1; CDR3: CASSPLDRGPQETQYF; DNA: TGTGCCAGCAGTCCCTTAGACAGGGGGCCCCAAGAGACCCAGTACTTC
V: TRBV18; J: TRBJ1-1; size: few; D: TRBD1; CDR3: CASSPGQGAEAFF; DNA: TGTGCCAGCTCACCTGGACAGGGGGCTGAAGCTTTCTTT
V: TRBV11-3; J: TRBJ2-5; size: NA; D: NA; CDR3: CASSLKPAETQYF; DNA: TGTGCCAGCAGCTTAAAGCCCGCGGAGACCCAGTACTTC
V: TRBV5-1; J: TRBJ2-7; size: few; D: TRBD1; CDR3: CASSWDRDEQYF; DNA: TGCGCCAGCAGCTGGGACAGGGATGAGCAGTACTTC
V: TRBV5-4; J: TRBJ2-5; size: few; D: NA; CDR3: CASRLDSRVETQYF; DNA: TGTGCCAGCAGATTGGACTCCCGGGTGGAGACCCAGTACTTC
V: TRBV5-1; J: TRBJ1-3; size: NA; D: NA; CDR3: CASSPGPGAGNTIYF; DNA: TGCGCCAGCAGCCCTGGGCCAGGGGCTGGAAACACCATATATTTT
V: TRBV7-9; J: TRBJ1-1; size: NA; D: TRBD1; CDR3: CSSSLGTGMINTEAFF; DNA: TGTTCCAGCAGCTTAGGGACAGGGATGATTAACACTGAAGCTTTCTTT